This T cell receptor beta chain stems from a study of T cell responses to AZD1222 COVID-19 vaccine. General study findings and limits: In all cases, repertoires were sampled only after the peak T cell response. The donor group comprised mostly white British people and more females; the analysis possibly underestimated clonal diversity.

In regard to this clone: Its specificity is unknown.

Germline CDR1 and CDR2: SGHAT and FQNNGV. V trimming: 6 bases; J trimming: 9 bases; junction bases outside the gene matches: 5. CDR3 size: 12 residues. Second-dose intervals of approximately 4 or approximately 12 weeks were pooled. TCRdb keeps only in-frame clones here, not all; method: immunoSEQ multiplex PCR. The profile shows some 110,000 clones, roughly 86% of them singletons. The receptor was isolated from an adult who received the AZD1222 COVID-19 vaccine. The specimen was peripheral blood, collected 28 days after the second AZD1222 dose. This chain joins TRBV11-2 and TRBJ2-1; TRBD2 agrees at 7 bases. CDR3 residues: CASSREVGEQFF. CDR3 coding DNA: TGTGCCAGCAGTCGGGAGGTGGGTGAGCAGTTCTTC.